This paragraph reports one T cell receptor beta chain. Its antigen is as yet unknown. Sequence at one end of the junction differs from germline and may be a read error. The data derive from a study of cytomegalovirus exposure and HLA in healthy donors. The PCR was carried out with 60 Vbeta primers and 13 Jbeta primers. Some clones are missing from TCRdb's copy, which holds only in-frame ones; the method was immunoSEQ multiplex PCR. The table lists roughly 200,000 clones, about 13% of them singletons. Germline V gene data show CDR1 as SNHLY and CDR2 as FYNNEI. CDR3 length: 12 amino acids. Study conclusions and caveats: Immune exposure was documented only through CMV serostatus. While the bulk of TCR sequences proved rare, some public TCRs turned up in many donors. Compared with the approximately 680-donor mean, an Asian-associated ancestry cluster reportedly had fewer N-insertions, according to a later analysis.

Input material: PBMCs. The sequence was obtained from a man aged 45-65 years in good health and CMV-seropositive. This rearrangement joins TRBV2 to TRBJ2-3, with 9 bases aligning to TRBD2. In DNA, the CDR3 is TGTGCCAGCAGTGAAGGCGGTAGCGGGGGTGCGTTT. This gives the protein CASSEGGSGGAF.